One sample yielded the 28 T cell receptor beta chains listed below, sequenced in a study of regulatory T cells in long-lasting Graves disease. The authors built TCR beta libraries using iRepertoire HTBI primers and Arm-PCR of CDR3 regions. Using its own MiXCR run on the multiplex PCR reads, TCRdb lists one record per CDR3 protein. The table records about 430,000 distinct CDR3 sequences, approximately 16% of them present only once. This sample's time point: newly diagnosed GD, antithyroid drugs for less than 3 months. The authors made the TCR library using RNA they extracted from PBMCs. Another study also made use of these data, one on T cells in Graves' hyperthyroidism and ophthalmopathy.

The source was peripheral blood mononuclear cells (PBMCs), collected at new diagnosis, from a patient treated with antithyroid drugs. These receptors all come from a woman in her thirties or forties with Graves disease.

This clonotype was recorded at least ten times. The V gene is TRBV10-3, the J gene TRBJ2-1, with 11 positions matching TRBD1. V gave up 9 bases and J gave up 7 bases; unmatched junction bases: 8. CDR3 size: 14 residues. Germline-derived CDR1 and CDR2 are ENHRY and SYGVKD. CDR3 residues: CAIRTGGRLNEQFF. For the CDR3, the DNA is TGTGCCATAAGGACAGGGGGCAGGCTAAATGAGCAGTTCTTC.

This clonotype was counted at least ten times. The genes are TRBV20-1 and TRBJ1-6, with D maybe TRBD1 (5 bases). Looked up from germline, CDR1 is DFQATT and CDR2 is SNEGSKA (reference sequence). The CDR3 covers 17 residues. V lost 0 bases to trimming and J lost 4 bases, with 16 bases between them. The CDR3 region has the DNA TGCAGTGCTAGAGAAAGGGCAGGGTTAGAATATAATTCACCCCTCCACTTT. Protein product: CSARERAGLEYNSPLHF.

This clonotype appeared many times. The chain recombines TRBV11-1 with TRBJ2-7; D is uncertain. CDR3 length: 12 residues. V was shortened by 4 bases and J by 3 bases, with 7 bases between the two germline ends. Germline loops: CDR1 SGHAT, CDR2 FQDESV (reference sequence). CDR3 coding DNA: TGTGCCAGCAGCTCCTCCTACTACGAGCAGTACTTC. Its translation: CASSSSYYEQYF.

This clonotype was detected many times. The chain recombines TRBV3-1 with TRBJ2-5; 7 positions match TRBD2. CDR3 length: 15 residues. V was clipped by 6 bases and J by 3 bases; unmatched bases: 10. The germline gives CDR1 LGHDT, CDR2 YNNKEL (reference sequence). The CDR3 protein is CASRRGAGREETQYF. CDR3 coding DNA: TGTGCCAGCAGGAGAGGGGCAGGGAGGGAAGAGACCCAGTACTTC.

The chain combines TRBV3-1 with TRBJ2-1; no clear D gene. The CDR3 has 12 residues. Germline assignment: CDR1 LGHDT and CDR2 YNNKEL (reference sequence). Trimming shortened V by 1 base and J by 8 bases, and 6 bases separated the two germline ends. The CDR3: CASSQVPHEQFF. The CDR3 coding sequence is TGTGCCAGCAGCCAAGTACCGCATGAGCAGTTCTTC.

The rearrangement joins TRBV5-1 to TRBJ2-3; 7 bases fit TRBD1. Trimming at V came to 3 bases and at J to 6 bases, leaving 13 bases not matched to a gene. This CDR3 spans 16 amino acids. Germline CDR1 SGHRS, CDR2 YFSETQ. The CDR3 here is CASSSQGTHGRDTQYF. Here the CDR3 DNA reads TGCGCCAGCAGCTCACAGGGGACCCATGGTCGGGATACGCAGTATTTT.

The chain links TRBV20-1 to TRBJ1-1; the D is unclear. This CDR3 comprises 14 residues. Trimming cost V 2 bases and J 7 bases, with 17 bases left between them. From germline, CDR1 is DFQATT and CDR2 SNEGSKA (reference sequence). This CDR3 reads CSARTQSGADEAFF. As DNA, the CDR3 is TGCAGTGCTAGAACACAATCAGGCGCTGATGAAGCTTTCTTT.

This clonotype showed up many times. The rearrangement uses TRBV9 and TRBJ1-3; no clear D. Trimming removed 5 bases at V and 4 bases at J, with 22 bases between. Germline V gives CDR1 SGDLS, CDR2 YYNGEE. The CDR3 is made up of 17 amino acids. The CDR3 loop is CASSGPGYALQGNTIYF. CDR3 sequence (DNA): TGTGCCAGCAGTGGACCGGGTTATGCCTTACAGGGAAACACCATATATTTT. Full variable domain (rest looked up from reference TRBV9 and TRBJ1-3): DSGVTQTPKHLITATGQRVTLRCSPRSGDLSVYWYQQSLDQGLQFLIQYYNGEERAKGNILERFSAQQFPDLHSELNLSSLELGDSALYFCASSGPGYALQGNTIYFGEGSWLTVV.

At least ten counts were recorded for this clonotype. The V and J genes are TRBV28 and TRBJ2-4; D is undetermined. Germline CDR1 reads MDHEN; CDR2 reads SYDVKM. CDR3 length equals 15 residues. Trimming removed 5 bases from V and 0 bases from J, with 11 bases in between. The CDR3 loop reads CASSTRILAKNIQYF. Written as DNA, the CDR3 is TGTGCCAGCAGTACTCGGATTCTAGCCAAAAACATTCAGTACTTC.

This clonotype was seen ten or more times. The chain is built from TRBV3-1 and TRBJ2-2; D call uncertain. The CDR3 has 14 amino acids. Between the trimmed V and J ends, which lost 4 bases and 3 bases, there was a span of 9 bases. The germline V gene encodes CDR1 LGHDT and CDR2 YNNKEL (reference sequence). CDR3 protein: CASSPPIYTGELFF. As DNA, the CDR3 is TGTGCCAGCAGCCCCCCTATCTACACCGGGGAGCTGTTTTTT. The full variable domain, its missing parts supplied by reference TRBV3-1 and TRBJ2-2, is DTAVSQTPKYLVTQMGNDKSIKCEQNLGHDTMYWYKQDSKKFLKIMFSYNNKELIINETVPNRFSPKSPDKAHLNLHINSLELGDSAVYFCASSPPIYTGELFFGEGSRLTVL.

This clonotype occurred once. The chain carries TRBV29-1 and TRBJ2-5, with TRBD1 matching 10 bases. The V gene end was trimmed by 0 bases and the J gene end by 1 base; junction bases not matched to a gene: 5. This CDR3 region has 16 residues. Germline CDR1 is SQVTM and CDR2 is ANQGSEA. The CDR3 DNA reads as TGCAGCGTTGAAGACCTACGGGACAGGGGCCAAGAGACCCAGTACTTC. It yields the protein CSVEDLRDRGQETQYF.

This clonotype was observed at least ten times. V is TRBV5-6 and J is TRBJ2-7; D not certain. V was pared by 4 bases and J by 3 bases, with 17 bases between. CDR1 and CDR2 (germline): SGHDT, YYEEEE. The CDR3 loop spans 15 amino acids. The chain's CDR3 is CASSGIGRTVYEQYF. CDR3 bases: TGTGCCAGCAGCGGCATAGGTCGGACCGTCTACGAGCAGTACTTC.

This clonotype occurred many times. CDR3 residues: CASSFFAAVTYNEQFF. In nucleotides, the CDR3 is TGTGCCAGCAGCTTTTTTGCTGCAGTTACCTACAATGAGCAGTTCTTC. This chain connects TRBV11-2 to TRBJ2-1; no clear D gene. Looked up from germline, CDR1 is SGHAT and CDR2 is FQNNGV. CDR3 length: 16 amino acids. V was trimmed by 3 bases and J by 2 bases, leaving 14 bases between them. Full variable domain (remainder filled in from reference TRBV11-2 and TRBJ2-1): EAGVAQSPRYKIIEKRQSVAFWCNPISGHATLYWYQQILGQGPKLLIQFQNNGVVDDSQLPKDRFSAERLKGVDSTLKIQPAKLEDSAVYLCASSFFAAVTYNEQFFGPGTRLTVL.

This clonotype has ten or more counts. The V and J genes are TRBV24-1 and TRBJ2-1; D may be TRBD2 (5 bases). The V gene's germline CDR1 is KGHDR and CDR2 SFDVKD. The CDR3 length is 14 residues. Trimming took 0 bases from V and 4 from J, leaving 6 bases between them. In nucleotides, the CDR3 is TGTGCCACCAGTGATTTGCCGGGATACAATGAGCAGTTCTTC. It encodes CATSDLPGYNEQFF.

The gene calls are TRBV12-3 or TRBV12-4 and TRBJ2-1; possible D gene TRBD1, 5 bases. CDR3 length equals 13 residues. The V end lost 6 bases, the J end lost 6 bases, and 12 bases lay between the germline ends. CDR3 bases: TGTGCCAGCAGCCAAGGGGTGGGCAATGAGCAGTTCTTC. The encoded protein is CASSQGVGNEQFF.

The chain links TRBV25-1 to TRBJ2-7, with 8 bases aligning to TRBD2. The length of the CDR3 is 17 residues. V shed 3 bases, J shed 2 bases, and the junction held 12 bases outside the gene matches. The V gene's germline CDR1 is MGHDK and CDR2 SYGVNS. The CDR3 nucleotides read TGTGCCAGCAGTGAGGGGGGGTCTGGACTAGCCCCCTACGAGCAGTACTTC. It yields the protein CASSEGGSGLAPYEQYF.

The table lists this clonotype with many counts. The rearrangement links TRBV9 to TRBJ2-1; D is unclear. Per germline, CDR1 SGDLS and CDR2 YYNGEE. Trimming left V 0 bases short and J 6 bases short, with 7 bases between. This CDR3 is built from 13 residues. The CDR3 loop reads CASSVASGNEQFF. The CDR3 region has the DNA TGTGCCAGCAGCGTAGCTTCGGGCAATGAGCAGTTCTTC.

The chain uses TRBV6-5 and TRBJ1-4; D gene ambiguous. V was clipped by 0 bases and J by 6 bases, with 8 bases between them. Germline CDR1 is MNHEY and CDR2 is SVGAGI. The CDR3 is made up of 14 amino acids. In DNA, the CDR3 is TGTGCCAGCAGTTACTCGACGTCCGATGAAAAACTGTTTTTT. Its protein product is CASSYSTSDEKLFF.

This clonotype showed up many times. The chain couples TRBV18 to TRBJ2-3; D may be TRBD1 (5 bases). V gave up 2 bases and J gave up 2 bases, with 8 bases separating them. CDR3 length: 14 amino acids. Looked up from germline, CDR1 is KGHSH and CDR2 is LQKENI. The CDR3 DNA is TGTGCCAGCTCACCAGGGGCAGACACAGATACGCAGTATTTT. This sequence encodes CASSPGADTDTQYF.

This clonotype was counted ten times or more. The rearrangement joins TRBV7-9 to TRBJ2-3; 14 bases agree with TRBD2. Germline CDR1 and CDR2: SEHNR and FQNEAQ (reference sequence). The trim removed 2 bases at V and 2 bases at J, leaving 9 bases unmatched. This CDR3 spans 19 amino acids. The CDR3 DNA is TGTGCCAGCAGCTTATTCACCGGGACTAGCGGGAGATACACAGATACGCAGTATTTT. Translation gives CASSLFTGTSGRYTDTQYF.

This chain links TRBV20-1 with TRBJ2-5, with D possibly being TRBD2 (6 bases). Trimming stripped 3 bases from V and 11 bases from J, with 19 bases between. The CDR3 covers 13 residues. CDR1 and CDR2 from the germline V gene are DFQATT and SNEGSKA (reference sequence). DNA for the CDR3: TGCAGTGCTAGTGGGGGGAGTAATAATGAGCAGTACTTC. Its protein is CSASGGSNNEQYF.

Many counts were recorded for this clonotype. The chain couples TRBV29-1 to TRBJ1-5; D is ambiguous. This CDR3 region has 14 residues. Trimming removed 4 bases from V and 0 bases from J, with 10 bases in between. Germline V gives CDR1 SQVTM, CDR2 ANQGSEA. CDR3 nucleotide sequence: TGCAGCGTTGTCGAAACTGATAGCAATCAGCCCCAGCATTTT. The encoded protein is CSVVETDSNQPQHF.

This clonotype was seen ten or more times. The chain is built from TRBV7-9 and TRBJ2-7; 9 positions agree with TRBD2. Germline loops: CDR1 SEHNR, CDR2 FQNEAQ (reference sequence). This CDR3 is built from 15 residues. J was trimmed by 6 bases and V by 8 bases; bases with no gene match: 14. CDR3 sequence reads: CASATAGGPDSEQYF. CDR3 DNA: TGTGCCAGCGCGACGGCGGGAGGGCCCGACTCCGAGCAGTACTTC.

This clonotype appeared many times. CDR3 nucleotides: TGTGCCAGCTCAAAAGGGACCCACACTGAAGCTTTCTTT. Residues: CASSKGTHTEAFF. The rearrangement links TRBV18 to TRBJ1-1; tentative D call: TRBD1 (5 bases). V was pared by 5 bases and J by 3 bases, with 10 bases between. Germline assignment: CDR1 KGHSH and CDR2 LQKENI. The CDR3 consists of 13 residues.

This clonotype was picked up a small number of times. The gene calls are TRBV4-1 and TRBJ2-1; no clear D. CDR3 length: 12 residues. The V end lost 4 bases, the J end lost 9 bases, and 10 bases lay between the germline ends. Germline V CDR1 and CDR2: MGHRA, YSYEKL. DNA of the CDR3: TGCGCCAGCAGCCCGACCTATGGTGAGCAGTTCTTC. It encodes CASSPTYGEQFF.

This clonotype was counted ten times or more. The gene calls are TRBV28 and TRBJ2-5, with D unresolved. The CDR3 spans 10 residues. Per the germline V gene, CDR1 is MDHEN and CDR2 is SYDVKM. Trimming shortened V by 4 bases and J by 7 bases, and 4 bases separated the two germline ends. In DNA, the CDR3 is TGTGCCAGCAGTTCAGGGACCCAGTACTTC. Its translation is CASSSGTQYF.

This sequence joins TRBV2 and TRBJ1-2; D gene unclear. The CDR3 has 13 residues. Per germline, CDR1 SNHLY and CDR2 FYNNEI. V lost 5 bases and J lost 4, with 11 bases in between. The CDR3 loop reads CASSSRTPYGYTF. For the CDR3, the DNA is TGTGCCAGCAGTAGTCGGACGCCCTATGGCTACACCTTC.

This clonotype was detected ten times or more. The V call is TRBV28, the J call TRBJ2-5; tentatively, D is TRBD1 or TRBD2 (5 bases each). Trimming cost V 1 base and J 5 bases, with 11 bases left between them. This CDR3 is built from 14 residues. The V gene's germline CDR1 is MDHEN and CDR2 SYDVKM. The CDR3 spells CASSLYEGLETQYF. The CDR3 DNA follows: TGTGCCAGCAGTTTATACGAGGGGTTGGAGACCCAGTACTTC. Based on the CDR3 plus reference TRBV28 and TRBJ2-5, the full variable domain is DVKVTQSSRYLVKRTGEKVFLECVQDMDHENMFWYRQDPGLGLRLIYFSYDVKMKEKGDIPEGYSVSREKKERFSLILESASTNQTSMYLCASSLYEGLETQYFGPGTRLLVL.